What follows are 31 T cell receptor beta chains derived from one specimen sequenced in a study of T cell repertoires in cytomegalovirus infection. Each CDR3 protein gets one entry after TCRdb re-called the reads with MiXCR. The sample gives about 320,000 distinct CDR3 sequences, 9% to 9.5% of which show up once; around 4.5% is in the top ten. Sequenced input: PBMCs. The receptors originated from a human donor in good health (CMV status not recorded). Some clones in this sample may be carry-over from other donors' samples.

The rearrangement links TRBV12-3 or TRBV12-4 to TRBJ1-2; the match to TRBD1 covers 8 bases. This CDR3 has 15 residues. Trimming took 5 bases from V and 0 from J; bases not matched to a gene: 5. CDR3 sequence: CASSPRDRPNYGYTF. The CDR3 nucleotides read TGTGCCAGCAGTCCACGGGACAGGCCTAACTATGGCTACACCTTC.

J is TRBJ2-6 and V is TRBV7-9, with no clear D. CDR3 length: 13 amino acids. Trimming cost V 9 bases and J 4 bases, with 10 bases left between them. Germline-derived CDR1 and CDR2 are SEHNR and FQNEAQ (reference sequence). CDR3: CASFKQGANVLTF. Written as DNA, the CDR3 is TGTGCCAGTTTCAAACAGGGGGCCAACGTCCTGACTTTC.

The chain carries TRBV29-1 and TRBJ2-7, with unresolved D. Trimming took 7 bases from V and 1 from J, leaving 17 bases between them. CDR3 length equals 14 residues. Germline CDR1 is SQVTM and CDR2 is ANQGSEA. This chain's CDR3 is CSAEGCLNSYEQYF. Written as DNA, the CDR3 is TGCAGCGCCGAAGGGTGCCTAAATTCCTACGAGCAGTACTTC.

The V gene is TRBV6-5, the J gene TRBJ1-2; D perhaps matches TRBD1 (6 bases). Trimming removed 6 bases at V and 13 bases at J, with 18 bases between. Germline CDR1 and CDR2: MNHEY and SVGAGI. The CDR3 is 12 residues long. The DNA for the CDR3 is TGTGCCAGCAGAACAGGGAGAGGGGACTCCACCTTC. It encodes CASRTGRGDSTF.

This sequence joins TRBV20-1 and TRBJ2-7; D remains ambiguous. The CDR3 consists of 13 residues. V was cut by 0 bases and J by 4 bases, with 10 bases left in between. Germline lookup yields CDR1 DFQATT and CDR2 SNEGSKA (reference sequence). CDR3 in DNA: TGCAGTGCTAGAGATAGGGCGGTGTACGAGCAGTACTTC. Translation: CSARDRAVYEQYF.

This clonotype was recorded many times. The CDR3 sequence is CASSLSVAWEGETQYF. CDR3 nucleotide sequence: TGTGCCAGCAGCCTCTCCGTGGCCTGGGAGGGAGAGACCCAGTACTTC. The chain carries TRBV7-2 and TRBJ2-5; TRBD2 matches at 7 bases. This CDR3 contains 16 residues. The V segment lost 5 bases and the J segment 4 bases; nucleotides outside the gene matches: 13. The germline CDR1 and CDR2 sequences are SGHTA and FQGNSA.

V and J are TRBV7-8 and TRBJ2-2; no clear D. The CDR3 extends over 14 amino acids. Trimming cost V 4 bases and J 5 bases, with 11 bases left between them. CDR1 is SGHVS, CDR2 FQNEAQ, per germline. CDR3 nucleotide sequence: TGTGCCAGCAGCTCTGGGTCCCTAACCGGGGAGCTGTTTTTT. Its protein product is CASSSGSLTGELFF.

This clonotype was found many times. The chain uses TRBV7-2 and TRBJ1-5, with a tentative D call TRBD1 (5 bases). Between the trimmed V and J ends, which lost 5 bases and 0 bases, there was a span of 14 bases. Germline V gene lookup returns CDR1 SGHTA and CDR2 FQGNSA. This CDR3 spans 16 amino acids. The CDR3 region has the DNA TGTGCCAGCAGCCCCGGGACCGACATTAGCAATCAGCCCCAGCATTTT. It translates to CASSPGTDISNQPQHF.

The table lists this clonotype with a few counts. This sequence joins TRBV7-6 and TRBJ1-2; D not certain. Germline CDR1 is SGHVS and CDR2 is FNYEAQ. This CDR3 has 11 residues. Trimming shortened V by 4 bases and J by 8 bases, and 8 bases separated the two germline ends. The CDR3 loop is CASSSPAGYTF. CDR3 DNA: TGTGCCAGCAGCTCCCCGGCAGGCTACACCTTC.

J is TRBJ1-1 and V is TRBV7-2; D uncertain. V lost 1 base and J 11 bases, leaving 14 bases between the germline ends. Germline V lookup: CDR1 SGHTA, CDR2 FQGNSA. This CDR3 has 13 amino acids. The CDR3 coding sequence is TGTGCCAGCAGCTTAGGGCGAGACGGCGGCGCTTTCTTT. Its protein product is CASSLGRDGGAFF.

This clonotype was detected many times. V and J are TRBV12-3 or TRBV12-4 and TRBJ1-2; D unresolved. The CDR3 runs 13 residues. V was pared by 1 base and J by 3 bases, with 6 bases between. CDR3 sequence: CASSLGADYGYTF. The CDR3 DNA sequence: TGTGCCAGCAGTTTAGGAGCCGACTATGGCTACACCTTC.

This clonotype was observed at least ten times. This sequence joins TRBV7-2 and TRBJ2-1; D gene uncertain. V lost 5 bases and J lost 7, with 12 bases in between. Per the germline V gene, CDR1 is SGHTA and CDR2 is FQGNSA. CDR3 size: 13 residues. The CDR3 spells CASSLKRFNEQFF. The CDR3 region has the DNA TGTGCCAGCAGCCTGAAGCGTTTTAATGAGCAGTTCTTC.

In its sample, this clonotype was seen a few times. V gene TRBV7-2 combines with J gene TRBJ1-4; tentatively, D is TRBD1 (5 bases). V shed 0 bases and J shed 7 bases, with 6 bases lying between them. Looked up from germline, CDR1 is SGHTA and CDR2 is FQGNSA. The CDR3 covers 13 residues. For the CDR3, the DNA is TGTGCCAGCAGCTTAGCCAGGGCTGAAAAACTGTTTTTT. It codes for CASSLARAEKLFF. Together with reference TRBV7-2 and TRBJ1-4, the CDR3 gives the full variable domain: GAGVSQSPSNKVTEKGKDVELRCDPISGHTALYWYRQSLGQGLEFLIYFQGNSAPDKSGLPSDRFSAERTGGSVSTLTIQRTQQEDSAVYLCASSLARAEKLFFGSGTQLSVL.

This CDR3 reads CSASPISGRRSYNEQFF. CDR3 nucleotide sequence: TGCAGTGCTAGTCCGATTAGCGGGAGGAGGTCCTACAATGAGCAGTTCTTC. The rearrangement links TRBV20-1 to TRBJ2-1; 10 nucleotides align to TRBD2. Germline CDR1 and CDR2: DFQATT and SNEGSKA (reference sequence). The V gene end was trimmed by 3 bases and the J gene end by 1 base; junction bases not matched to a gene: 9. This CDR3 has 17 residues.

This clonotype was counted at least ten times. J is TRBJ2-7 and V is TRBV10-3; D is unresolved. The V gene lost 0 bases and the J gene lost 4 bases, with 16 bases spanning the gap. The CDR3 contains 16 residues. CDR1 and CDR2 from the germline V gene are ENHRY and SYGVKD. The CDR3 region has the DNA TGTGCCATCAGTGAGTCCGTAGTGTCGGACGAATACGAGCAGTACTTC. Its translation is CAISESVVSDEYEQYF.

This clonotype was counted a few times. The V gene is TRBV7-3, the J gene TRBJ2-1; maybe TRBD2 (6 bases). The germline CDR1 and CDR2 sequences are SGHTA and FQGTGA. Trimming left V 5 bases short and J 9 bases short, with 17 bases between. CDR3 length equals 14 residues. The CDR3 bases are TGTGCCAGCAGCCCCCAGGGAGGCAGCGGTGAGCAGTTCTTC. It is translated as CASSPQGGSGEQFF.

This clonotype was seen a handful of times. The rearrangement links TRBV2 to TRBJ1-2; D is uncertain. This CDR3 is built from 13 residues. CDR1 SNHLY and CDR2 FYNNEI come from the germline V gene. Trimming removed 6 bases at V and 4 bases at J, with 12 bases between. The CDR3, as DNA: TGTGCCAGCAGAGACAACACTCGCTATGGCTACACCTTC. Translating gives CASRDNTRYGYTF.

This clonotype has ten or more counts. The J gene is TRBJ2-7, the V gene TRBV6-2 or TRBV6-3, with 7 bases lining up with TRBD2. J lost 2 bases, V lost 4 bases, and 17 bases had no gene match. Germline V CDR1 and CDR2: MNHEY, SVGEGT. The length of the CDR3 is 18 residues. CDR3 nucleotide sequence: TGTGCCAGCAGTTTCAGCGGGGTACCCAATCTTCTTCCCTACGAGCAGTACTTC. Its protein is CASSFSGVPNLLPYEQYF.

This chain uses TRBV28 with TRBJ2-1; the match to TRBD1 covers 9 bases. The CDR3 runs to 14 residues. V was pared by 5 bases and J by 8 bases, with 7 bases of the junction left unmatched. Looked up from germline, CDR1 is MDHEN and CDR2 is SYDVKM. This CDR3 reads CASSPGTGSDEQFF. The CDR3 region has the DNA TGTGCCAGCAGTCCTGGGACAGGGAGCGATGAGCAGTTCTTC.

This clonotype was recorded many times. V usage is TRBV7-9 and J usage is TRBJ2-7; no clear D. CDR1 is SEHNR, CDR2 FQNEAQ, per germline (reference sequence). V was pared by 5 bases and J by 3 bases, with 17 bases between. This CDR3 has 15 residues. The DNA of the CDR3 is TGTGCCAGCAGCCAGACGGGCAGAATCGACTACGAGCAGTACTTC. Its translation is CASSQTGRIDYEQYF.

Comment on this clonotype: A much more abundant neighbour one base away suggests this may be a read error. The chain links TRBV7-2 to TRBJ1-2, with D possibly TRBD1 on 6 matching bases. Germline lookup yields CDR1 SGHTA and CDR2 FQGNSA. The CDR3 is made up of 13 amino acids. CDR3 nucleotides: TGTGCCAGCAGCCCACAGGGTTACTATGGCTGCACCTTC. It codes for CASSPQGYYGCTF.

This clonotype has only a few counts. This chain links TRBV25-1 with TRBJ1-1; D is unresolved. This CDR3 region has 13 residues. CDR1 and CDR2 from the germline V gene are MGHDK and SYGVNS. V lost 6 bases to trimming and J lost 8 bases, with 16 bases between them. CDR3 residues: CASRRLLSGEAFF. Written as DNA, the CDR3 is TGTGCCAGCAGAAGACTGCTGAGTGGCGAAGCTTTCTTT.

The V call is TRBV7-3, the J call TRBJ1-1; TRBD1 might be the D (5 bases). Germline-derived CDR1 and CDR2 are SGHTA and FQGTGA. The CDR3 totals 13 residues. The germline V and J ends were trimmed by 4 bases and 6 bases, with 12 bases remaining between them. The CDR3 loop is CASSSTGGSEAFF. In nucleotides, the CDR3 is TGTGCCAGCAGCTCAACAGGCGGGTCTGAAGCTTTCTTT.

This clonotype has a count of ten or more. The gene calls are TRBV20-1 and TRBJ2-3; D could derive from TRBD1 or TRBD2 (6 bases each). Looked up from germline, CDR1 is DFQATT and CDR2 is SNEGSKA (reference sequence). Trimming shortened V by 5 bases and J by 1 base, and 10 bases separated the two germline ends. This CDR3 contains 13 residues. CDR3 nucleotide sequence: TGCAGTGCTGGAGGGGGTGGCACAGATACGCAGTATTTT. This encodes CSAGGGGTDTQYF.

This clonotype was counted between two and nine times. J is TRBJ1-3 and V is TRBV5-6; weak D call: TRBD1 (6 bases). CDR3 size: 17 residues. Per germline, CDR1 SGHDT and CDR2 YYEEEE. Trimming removed 2 bases at V and 0 bases at J, with 15 bases between. The DNA for the CDR3 is TGTGCCAGCAGCTTCTTCAGCAGGGGATTCTCTGGAAACACCATATATTTT. As protein: CASSFFSRGFSGNTIYF.

This clonotype was found many times. V usage is TRBV7-2 and J usage is TRBJ1-5, with a weak D call TRBD1 (5 bases). V was cut by 8 bases and J by 3 bases, with 11 bases left in between. Looked up from germline, CDR1 is SGHTA and CDR2 is FQGNSA. This CDR3 has 13 amino acids. The CDR3 nucleotides are TGTGCCAGCGCCGGGACCTACAATCAGCCCCAGCATTTT. Translation: CASAGTYNQPQHF.

This clonotype was seen many times. This chain joins TRBV20-1 and TRBJ2-3; 10 bases are shared with TRBD2. Germline loops: CDR1 DFQATT, CDR2 SNEGSKA (reference sequence). CDR3 length: 13 amino acids. After removal of 5 bases from V and 4 bases from J, the junction contained 3 bases not matched to a gene. The CDR3, as DNA: TGCAGTGCTCCCAGCGGGGGGGCAGATACGCAGTATTTT. Translation gives CSAPSGGADTQYF.

Ten or more counts support this clonotype. This chain links TRBV6-6 with TRBJ2-7; unclear D gene. Trimming removed 2 bases from V and 6 bases from J, with 11 bases in between. Germline lookup yields CDR1 MNHNY and CDR2 SVGAGI (reference sequence). The CDR3 contains 13 residues. The CDR3 region is CASSYPATGEQYF. The CDR3, as DNA: TGTGCCAGCAGTTACCCGGCTACGGGCGAGCAGTACTTC.

The chain carries TRBV7-2 and TRBJ1-1; D remains unclear. The CDR3 contains 14 residues. CDR1 and CDR2 from the germline V gene are SGHTA and FQGNSA. V was cut by 5 bases and J by 0 bases, with 10 bases left in between. CDR3 nucleotide sequence: TGTGCCAGCAGCGCACACTCAATGAACACTGAAGCTTTCTTT. Protein product: CASSAHSMNTEAFF.

This clonotype was seen more than once but under ten times. The chain has TRBV7-2 and TRBJ2-2; D not resolved. With 6 bases removed from V and 5 bases from J, the gap between germline ends came to 4 bases. Germline CDR1 and CDR2: SGHTA and FQGNSA. The CDR3 totals 11 residues. The CDR3 is CASRGTGELFF. CDR3 coding DNA: TGTGCCAGCAGGGGAACCGGGGAGCTGTTTTTT. The whole variable domain, remainder taken from reference TRBV7-2 and TRBJ2-2, is GAGVSQSPSNKVTEKGKDVELRCDPISGHTALYWYRQSLGQGLEFLIYFQGNSAPDKSGLPSDRFSAERTGGSVSTLTIQRTQQEDSAVYLCASRGTGELFFGEGSRLTVL.

V and J are TRBV27 and TRBJ1-1; D call uncertain. V was shortened by 11 bases and J by 0 bases, with 10 bases between the two germline ends. In germline, CDR1 is MNHEY, CDR2 SMNVEV (reference sequence). This CDR3 comprises 12 residues. In DNA form, the CDR3 reads TGTGCCGCAGGCGGGATGAACACTGAAGCTTTCTTT. This encodes CAAGGMNTEAFF.